The clone carrying this T cell receptor (beta chain) was recorded at least ten times. Its specificity is not known. These data come from a study of early T cells in non-severe SARS-CoV-2 infection. The overall study: Chains were unpaired, as sequencing was done on bulk RNA from unsorted whole blood. Findings and limits, study-wide: Private and CD4 specificities were missed by VDJdb matching, which favored anti-spike CD8 responses.

Tagging with unique molecular identifiers was applied to individual cDNA molecules. From the 5' RACE reads, TCRdb called clonotypes with MiXCR, one entry per CDR3 protein. Among fewer than 85,000 distinct CDR3 sequences listed, 13% were seen once. The V gene end was trimmed by 3 bases and the J gene end by 6 bases; junction bases not matched to a gene: 8. The CDR3 consists of 15 residues. Germline V gene sequence: CDR1 LNHDA, CDR2 SQIVND (reference sequence). J is TRBJ2-3 and V is TRBV19, with 8 bases aligning to TRBD1. This sequence originates from an adult who was a healthcare worker with PCR-confirmed SARS-CoV-2 infection or an uninfected control (not recorded which). Source material: whole blood. CDR3 sequence: CASSMSGQGVDTQYF. CDR3 DNA: TGTGCCAGTAGTATGAGCGGACAGGGCGTGGATACGCAGTATTTT.